The clone carrying this T cell receptor (beta chain) was seen a single time. This record comes from a study of blood T cell repertoires in COVID-19. The CDR3 consists of 12 residues. V lost 6 bases to trimming and J lost 1 base, with 6 bases between them. Authors' processing steps: Quantification of nucleated cells was approximated via reference gene primer amplification. Method: immunoSEQ multiplex PCR; TCRdb's copy keeps in-frame clones and lacks some. The DNA gave D and trimming, while V, J and clone size come from that table. The repertoire holds around 94,000 clones, with roughly 87% as singletons. Seattle enrolled patients during active infection and tracked them longitudinally.

The sequence was collected from a woman in her forties or fifties with COVID-19, enrolled during active disease. The sequencing sample was made of peripheral blood. The gene calls are TRBV12-3 or TRBV12-4 and TRBJ1-1; unclear D gene. The CDR3 DNA sequence: TGTGCCAGCAGCCCGAGGAACACTGAAGCTTTCTTT. Translating it yields CASSPRNTEAFF.